Below are 21 T cell receptor beta chains sequenced from a single sample in a study of cytomegalovirus exposure and HLA in healthy donors. Assay used: immunoSEQ multiplex PCR; TCRdb lists only in-frame clones, some missing. This table has tens of thousands of clones, over 85% appearing once. Sample: PBMCs. These TCRs come from a man between 18 and 29 years old in good health and CMV-seropositive.

This chain joins TRBV9 and TRBJ2-5; the D gene is possibly TRBD2 (5 bases). V was trimmed by 4 bases and J by 3 bases, leaving 16 bases between them. This CDR3 spans 15 amino acids. Per germline, CDR1 SGDLS and CDR2 YYNGEE. The CDR3 spells CASSPSGSEEETQYF. CDR3 in DNA: TGTGCCAGCAGCCCCTCGGGTAGCGAGGAAGAGACCCAGTACTTC.

This clone occurred a few times. The rearrangement uses TRBV5-1 and TRBJ2-7; a possible D gene is TRBD1 (8 bases). V lost 2 bases and J 5 bases, leaving 14 bases between the germline ends. Germline CDR1 SGHRS, CDR2 YFSETQ. The CDR3 covers 14 residues. The CDR3 DNA reads as TGCGCCAGCAGCTTTGGACAGGGAGGGAACGAGCAGTACTTC. It codes for CASSFGQGGNEQYF.

J is TRBJ2-2 and V is TRBV7-9; D not resolved. CDR1 SEHNR and CDR2 FQNEAQ come from the germline V gene (reference sequence). V lost 5 bases and J lost 5, with 12 bases in between. There are 14 residues in the CDR3. CDR3 sequence reads: CASSPSQATGELFF. The CDR3 DNA is TGTGCCAGCAGCCCAAGCCAAGCTACCGGGGAGCTGTTTTTT. Variable domain in full (rest from reference TRBV7-9 and TRBJ2-2): DTGVSQNPRHKITKRGQNVTFRCDPISEHNRLYWYRQTLGQGPEFLTYFQNEAQLEKSRLLSDRFSAERPKGSFSTLEIQRTEQGDSAMYLCASSPSQATGELFFGEGSRLTVL.

This clone occurred once. The chain has TRBV29-1 and TRBJ2-2; D is perhaps TRBD2 (5 bases). V lost 7 bases, J lost 10 bases, and 19 bases lay in between. This CDR3 has 13 amino acids. From germline, CDR1 is SQVTM and CDR2 ANQGSEA. The CDR3 loop is CSGKNQIREELFF. CDR3 nucleotides: TGCAGCGGCAAAAATCAGATCCGGGAGGAGCTGTTTTTT.

The V and J genes are TRBV12-5 and TRBJ2-4, with D unresolved. The CDR3 extends over 11 amino acids. Trimming removed 4 bases at V and 6 bases at J, with 4 bases between. Germline loops: CDR1 LGHNT, CDR2 FRNRAP. CDR3: CASGSGNIQYF. The CDR3 nucleotides are TGTGCTAGTGGTTCAGGAAACATTCAGTACTTC.

V and J are TRBV28 and TRBJ2-6; D perhaps matches TRBD1 (6 bases). Trimming took off 6 bases at V and 0 bases at J, with 21 bases between the two ends. Germline-derived CDR1 and CDR2 are MDHEN and SYDVKM. The length of the CDR3 is 19 residues. DNA of the CDR3: TGTGCCAGCAGCACTATGGGGGCGCTAACGGACTCTGGGGCCAACGTCCTGACTTTC. As protein: CASSTMGALTDSGANVLTF.

The chain couples TRBV14 to TRBJ2-1, with TRBD2 identical over 11 bases. In germline, CDR1 is SGHDN, CDR2 FVKESK. This CDR3 spans 17 amino acids. V trimming: 4 bases; J trimming: 5 bases; junction bases outside the gene matches: 10. The CDR3 DNA follows: TGTGCCAGCAGCCCAATCCCCGGGACTAGCGGCCACAATGAGCAGTTCTTC. Its translation: CASSPIPGTSGHNEQFF.

This clone has just one count. The chain combines TRBV14 with TRBJ1-2; TRBD1 aligns across 7 bases. The V and J ends lost 5 bases and 3 bases, in that order; junction bases with no gene match: 9. The CDR3 sequence is 15 residues long. The V gene's germline CDR1 is SGHDN and CDR2 FVKESK. This chain's CDR3 is CASSSRDSFYYGYTF. The CDR3 DNA is TGTGCCAGCAGCTCCCGGGACAGCTTTTACTATGGCTACACCTTC.

The chain employs TRBV7-2 and TRBJ2-7; perhaps TRBD1 as D (5 bases). The V end lost 0 bases, the J end lost 2 bases, and 11 bases lay between the germline ends. This CDR3 comprises 15 residues. The germline V gene has CDR1 SGHTA and CDR2 FQGNSA. CDR3 in amino acids: CASSLAGRSTYEQYF. The CDR3 region has the DNA TGTGCCAGCAGCTTAGCGGGGCGGTCCACCTACGAGCAGTACTTC.

The DNA of the CDR3 is TGTGCCAGTAGTGGTCCCCCAATGGCAGGGATTCACGAGCAGTACTTC. This codes for CASSGPPMAGIHEQYF. This chain connects TRBV19 to TRBJ2-7, with TRBD1 as a possible D gene (5 bases). The ends were cut back, 5 bases at V and 5 bases at J, with 22 bases in the middle. Germline CDR1 is LNHDA and CDR2 is SQIVND (reference sequence). CDR3 length equals 16 residues.

About this clone: In the same sample, other DNA sequences code for this CDR3. The rearrangement joins TRBV28 to TRBJ1-5, with 8 bases matching TRBD1. The V and J ends lost 6 bases and 4 bases, in that order; junction bases with no gene match: 2. CDR3 size: 13 residues. CDR1 is MDHEN and CDR2 is SYDVKM in the germline V gene. The CDR3 is CASRTGGNQPQHF. The CDR3 nucleotides are TGTGCCAGCAGAACAGGGGGTAATCAGCCCCAGCATTTT.

This CDR3 reads CASSLERSAGELFF. The CDR3 DNA reads as TGCGCCAGCAGCCTAGAAAGGAGCGCCGGGGAGCTGTTTTTT. The chain uses TRBV4-3 and TRBJ2-2, with no clear D. V gave up 4 bases and J gave up 6 bases, with 12 bases separating them. This CDR3 spans 14 amino acids. The germline V gene encodes CDR1 LGHNA and CDR2 YSLEER.

The V and J genes are TRBV5-4 and TRBJ2-2; possibly TRBD1 for D (5 bases). V dropped 0 bases and J dropped 8 bases, with 11 bases sitting between them. The CDR3 totals 14 residues. Germline values: CDR1 SGHNT, CDR2 YYREEE (reference sequence). In DNA, the CDR3 is TGTGCCAGCAGCTTGGATACGCGGACAGGGGAGCTGTTTTTT. It translates to CASSLDTRTGELFF.

The genes are TRBV27 and TRBJ2-1; D is perhaps TRBD2 (5 bases). Deletions cut 1 base from V and 7 bases from J, with 11 bases between. This CDR3 region has 14 residues. Per the germline V gene, CDR1 is MNHEY and CDR2 is SMNVEV (reference sequence). CDR3 in amino acids: CASSLLTSGNEQFF. CDR3 nucleotides: TGTGCCAGCAGTTTATTGACGTCGGGAAATGAGCAGTTCTTC.

V usage is TRBV28 and J usage is TRBJ2-7; 9 nucleotides align to TRBD1. The CDR3 spans 16 residues. Germline V lookup: CDR1 MDHEN, CDR2 SYDVKM. V trimming: 3 bases; J trimming: 6 bases; junction bases outside the gene matches: 12. The CDR3 nucleotides read TGTGCCAGCAGTTTCTCGTGGCCGGGACAGGGTTTCGAGCAGTACTTC. Protein sequence: CASSFSWPGQGFEQYF. Complete variable domain (other parts from reference TRBV28 and TRBJ2-7): DVKVTQSSRYLVKRTGEKVFLECVQDMDHENMFWYRQDPGLGLRLIYFSYDVKMKEKGDIPEGYSVSREKKERFSLILESASTNQTSMYLCASSFSWPGQGFEQYFGPGTRLTVT.

V is TRBV11-2 and J is TRBJ2-3, with 8 bases aligning to TRBD2. V was clipped by 1 base and J by 2 bases; unmatched bases: 5. CDR3 length: 16 residues. Germline CDR1 and CDR2: SGHAT and FQNNGV. The CDR3 spells CASSLGAGAPTDTQYF. The CDR3 bases are TGTGCCAGCAGCTTAGGAGCGGGAGCCCCCACAGATACGCAGTATTTT.

The chain uses TRBV4-3 and TRBJ2-5; 9 nucleotides line up with TRBD1. The J segment lost 4 bases and the V segment lost 0 bases, leaving 6 bases of the junction unmatched. The CDR3 has 16 residues. CDR1 and CDR2 from the germline V gene are LGHNA and YSLEER. The CDR3 here is CASSQEPGQGGETQYF. DNA of the CDR3: TGCGCCAGCAGCCAAGAACCGGGACAGGGAGGAGAGACCCAGTACTTC.

V usage is TRBV15 and J usage is TRBJ1-2, with TRBD1 as a possible D gene (6 bases). Trimming removed 0 bases from V and 6 bases from J, with 14 bases in between. Per germline, CDR1 LNHNV and CDR2 YYDKDF (reference sequence). The CDR3 runs 15 residues. The CDR3 DNA sequence: TGTGCCACCAGCAGAGATTTAGCAGGGGCACATGGCTACACCTTC. Translating it yields CATSRDLAGAHGYTF.

The chain employs TRBV13 and TRBJ1-1; 7 bases line up with TRBD1. This CDR3 contains 13 residues. The germline V gene encodes CDR1 PRHDT and CDR2 FYEKMQ (reference sequence). V was pared by 4 bases and J by 5 bases, with 4 bases of the junction left unmatched. This CDR3 reads CASSYYRGTEAFF. The CDR3 nucleotides are TGTGCCAGCAGCTACTACAGGGGAACTGAAGCTTTCTTT.

The chain combines TRBV28 with TRBJ2-1; D may be TRBD2 (5 bases). V was trimmed by 4 bases and J by 2 bases, leaving 15 bases between them. The CDR3 length is 16 residues. Germline values: CDR1 MDHEN, CDR2 SYDVKM. CDR3 residues: CASSSLDSGTYNEQFF. In DNA form, the CDR3 reads TGTGCCAGCAGTTCTTTGGACTCAGGCACCTACAATGAGCAGTTCTTC.

The rearrangement uses TRBV10-3 and TRBJ2-1; no reliable D call. The CDR3 totals 13 residues. With 0 bases removed from V and 4 bases from J, the gap between germline ends came to 4 bases. From germline, CDR1 is ENHRY and CDR2 SYGVKD. The CDR3 loop reads CAISESRYNEQFF. Here the CDR3 DNA reads TGTGCCATCAGTGAGTCGCGTTACAATGAGCAGTTCTTC.